The entry below gives a single T cell receptor beta chain sequence along with its context. The sample is drawn from a study of Ad26.COV2.S vaccination and SARS-CoV-2 variants. Across the study: Intramuscular Ad26.COV2.S at 5x10^10 or 1x10^11 viral particles.

The CDR3 sequence is 12 residues long. Trimming removed 6 bases from V and 3 bases from J, with 8 bases in between. Produced via immunoSEQ multiplex PCR; TCRdb's table is partial and in-frame only. The profile shows 360,000 or so clones, 70% to 90% of them singletons. The treatment was: 15 to 20 received Ad26.COV2.S at low or high dose, single or two shots; several received placebo; per-sample allocation not given. Sampling took place 63 days after the first vaccine or placebo injection. The chain combines TRBV12-3 or TRBV12-4 with TRBJ2-5; tentative D call: TRBD2 (6 bases). This sequence originates from a person aged 18 to 65 who received the Ad26.COV2.S COVID-19 vaccine or a placebo. Specimen: peripheral blood, collected in a trial of Ad26.COV2.S vaccine versus placebo. For the CDR3, the DNA is TGTGCCAGCAGGAGACTAGAAGAGACCCAGTACTTC. Translation gives CASRRLEETQYF.